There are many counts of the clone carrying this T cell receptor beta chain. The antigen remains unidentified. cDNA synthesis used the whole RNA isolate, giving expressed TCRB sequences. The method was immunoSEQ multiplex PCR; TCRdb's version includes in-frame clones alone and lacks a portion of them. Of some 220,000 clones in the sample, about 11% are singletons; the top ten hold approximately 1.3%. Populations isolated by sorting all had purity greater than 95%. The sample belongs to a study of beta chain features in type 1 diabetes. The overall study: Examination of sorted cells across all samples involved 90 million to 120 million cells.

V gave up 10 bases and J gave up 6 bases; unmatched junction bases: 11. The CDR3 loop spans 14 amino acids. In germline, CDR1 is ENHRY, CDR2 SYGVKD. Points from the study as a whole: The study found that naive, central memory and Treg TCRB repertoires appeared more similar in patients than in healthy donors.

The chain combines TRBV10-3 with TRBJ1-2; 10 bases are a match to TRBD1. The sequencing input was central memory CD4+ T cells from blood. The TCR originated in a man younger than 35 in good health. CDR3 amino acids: CATLGAGQGHGYTF. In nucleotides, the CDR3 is TGTGCCACCCTGGGAGCGGGACAGGGGCATGGCTACACCTTC.